The present entry profiles one T cell receptor (beta chain) with its context. The sample comes from a study of blood T cell repertoires in COVID-19. In the study overall: COVID-19 samples from acute and convalescent phases originated in the United States, Italy and Spain. T cells, B-cell-depleted T cells, or PBMCs supplied cDNA or gDNA.

Original processing notes: Using reference gene primer amplification, nucleated cell counts were estimated. Assay used: immunoSEQ multiplex PCR; TCRdb lists only in-frame clones, some missing. D and trimming come from the DNA, and the V and J calls and clone size come from that table. The table includes over 45,000 clones, approximately 82% detected once. Germline assignment: CDR1 GTSNPN and CDR2 SVGIG (reference sequence). The CDR3 is 12 amino acids. V lost 6 bases to trimming and J lost 4 bases, with 10 bases between them. The sequence was collected from a woman older than 75 with acute or convalescent COVID-19. The V call is TRBV30, the J call TRBJ1-3; D is perhaps TRBD1 (5 bases). Sample: peripheral blood. DNA of the CDR3: TGTGCCTGTAGGACACCCGGAAACACCATATATTTT. It translates to CACRTPGNTIYF.